The 22 T cell receptor beta chains reported below all come from one sample, sequenced in a study of blood T cells in healthy people across ages. A J-beta primer mix and a sample-barcoded 5' primer were used in a second PCR of about 7 to 12 cycles. TCRdb reprocessed the 5' RACE reads with MiXCR, giving one entry per CDR3 protein. The sample shows 750,000 to 950,000 distinct CDR3 sequences, around 25% of them seen only once. These same data were also listed under a study on T cells of mothers and their children.

Sequencing used blood. The receptors stem from a boy aged 5-17 years in good health.

V gene TRBV30 combines with J gene TRBJ2-7, with 7 nucleotides matching TRBD2. CDR1 is GTSNPN and CDR2 is SVGIG in the germline V gene (reference sequence). This CDR3 has 12 amino acids. The CDR3 DNA reads TGTGCTGGCCTGGCAGGGAGGGACGAGCAGTACTTC. Protein product: CAGLAGRDEQYF.

This clonotype was seen more than once but under ten times. V is TRBV12-3 or TRBV12-4 and J is TRBJ2-4; D might be TRBD2 (7 bases). The CDR3 loop spans 17 amino acids. The V end was cut by 3 bases, the J end by 0 bases, with 15 bases between. This CDR3 reads CASSFGGLAVAKNIQYF. As DNA, the CDR3 is TGTGCCAGCAGTTTTGGGGGCCTAGCGGTAGCCAAAAACATTCAGTACTTC.

Written as DNA, the CDR3 is TGTGCCACCATCGGACCTGGGGGCTATGGCTACACCTTC. Its translation is CATIGPGGYGYTF. The rearrangement uses TRBV27 and TRBJ1-2; D possibly corresponds to TRBD1 (5 bases). The CDR3 has 13 residues. Looked up from germline, CDR1 is MNHEY and CDR2 is SMNVEV (reference sequence). V lost 10 bases to trimming and J lost 4 bases, with 16 bases between them.

V and J are TRBV29-1 and TRBJ2-3, with 14 bases identical to TRBD2. The J segment lost 2 bases and the V segment lost 7 bases, leaving 8 bases of the junction unmatched. CDR1 and CDR2 (germline): SQVTM, ANQGSEA. The CDR3 sequence is 16 residues long. The CDR3 reads CSGKGLAGGHTDTQYF. In DNA, the CDR3 is TGCAGCGGAAAAGGACTAGCGGGAGGTCACACAGATACGCAGTATTTT.

There are a few counts of this clonotype. The V gene is TRBV5-5, the J gene TRBJ2-1, with D possibly matching TRBD1 (7 bases). Germline V lookup: CDR1 SGHKS, CDR2 YYEKEE (reference sequence). Trimming pared 4 bases from V and 3 bases from J, leaving 20 bases between. This CDR3 contains 17 residues. The CDR3 DNA follows: TGTGCCAGCAGCCCTAACCCGGGGGACAGTATCTACAATGAGCAGTTCTTC. The encoded protein is CASSPNPGDSIYNEQFF.

The rearrangement uses TRBV20-1 and TRBJ2-5; TRBD2 matches at 7 bases. The end of the DNA aligns better with TRBJ2-7, so the J call may be wrong. The CDR3 has 12 amino acids. Germline-derived CDR1 and CDR2 are DFQATT and SNEGSKA (reference sequence). The CDR3 DNA follows: TGCAGTGCTAGTTCTAGCGGCTACGAGCAGTACTTC. Translated: CSASSSGYEQYF.

V usage is TRBV6-4 and J usage is TRBJ1-1; D remains unclear. Germline V lookup: CDR1 MRHNA, CDR2 SNTAGT. V lost 3 bases and J 2 bases, leaving 13 bases between the germline ends. This CDR3 contains 15 residues. The CDR3 loop reads CASSDPQGFNTEAFF. Here the CDR3 DNA reads TGTGCCAGCAGTGATCCTCAAGGGTTTAACACTGAAGCTTTCTTT.

This clonotype appeared a few times. The V and J genes are TRBV25-1 and TRBJ2-7, with 8 bases aligning to TRBD1. The CDR3 is 15 residues long. CDR1 and CDR2 from the germline V gene are MGHDK and SYGVNS. The V and J ends lost 2 bases and 4 bases, in that order; junction bases with no gene match: 7. The CDR3 region has the DNA TGTGCCAGCAGTGAACTAACAGGGGGAAGGTACGAGCAGTACTTC. Amino acids: CASSELTGGRYEQYF.

This clonotype showed up just a few times. This chain links TRBV20-1 with TRBJ1-2, with 11 positions matching TRBD1. V lost 6 bases to trimming and J lost 5 bases; unmatched junction nucleotides: 5. Germline V gene sequence: CDR1 DFQATT, CDR2 SNEGSKA (reference sequence). The CDR3 runs to 13 residues. The CDR3 spells CSARGQGGYGYTF. For the CDR3, the DNA is TGCAGTGCACGGGGACAGGGGGGTTATGGCTACACCTTC.

The chain joins TRBV18 to TRBJ1-6; D ambiguous. CDR1 and CDR2 from the germline V gene are KGHSH and LQKENI. The germline V and J ends were trimmed by 5 bases and 6 bases, with 11 bases remaining between them. The CDR3 is 14 amino acids. CDR3 coding DNA: TGTGCCAGCTCAGATCGTCAGCCTAATTCACCCCTCCACTTT. It is translated as CASSDRQPNSPLHF.

CDR3 region: CASSLFHRDFDGELFF. The CDR3 DNA reads TGTGCCAGCAGTTTATTTCACAGGGATTTTGACGGGGAGCTGTTTTTT. The chain is built from TRBV6-6 and TRBJ2-2, with D maybe TRBD1 (6 bases). The V gene's germline CDR1 is MNHNY and CDR2 SVGAGI (reference sequence). The CDR3 has 16 amino acids. The V end was cut by 4 bases, the J end by 7 bases, with 19 bases between.

The chain joins TRBV2 to TRBJ2-2; D not certain. This CDR3 has 14 residues. The V gene's germline CDR1 is SNHLY and CDR2 FYNNEI. V gave up 4 bases and J gave up 0 bases, with 6 bases separating them. The CDR3 sequence is CASSALANTGELFF. Written as DNA, the CDR3 is TGTGCCAGCAGTGCTCTAGCGAACACCGGGGAGCTGTTTTTT.

The CDR3: CASSYSWGGGANVLTF. As DNA, the CDR3 is TGTGCCAGCAGTTACTCGTGGGGTGGTGGGGCCAACGTCCTGACTTTC. V usage is TRBV6-5 and J usage is TRBJ2-6, with D hard to call. V shed 0 bases and J shed 3 bases, with 9 bases lying between them. The germline CDR1 and CDR2 sequences are MNHEY and SVGAGI. This CDR3 region has 16 residues.

Points on this clonotype: One end of the junction fails to match germline, which may point to a read error. This chain connects TRBV2 to TRBJ1-4, with D perhaps matching TRBD1 (6 bases). CDR3 length equals 14 residues. The germline gives CDR1 SNHLY, CDR2 FYNNEI. CDR3 in DNA: TGTGCCAGCAGAACAGGGAGGGGAAATGTAAAACTGTTTTTT. Its translation is CASRTGRGNVKLFF.

This clonotype was picked up a small number of times. The chain combines TRBV29-1 with TRBJ2-1, with a weak D call TRBD2 (5 bases). In germline, CDR1 is SQVTM, CDR2 ANQGSEA. V shed 3 bases and J shed 1 base, with 16 bases lying between them. The CDR3 consists of 16 residues. The CDR3 sequence: CSVDGGWSPSYNEQFF. Here the CDR3 DNA reads TGCAGCGTTGATGGAGGATGGTCCCCTTCCTACAATGAGCAGTTCTTC.

This clonotype has just a few counts. In DNA form, the CDR3 reads TGCGCCAGCAGCTTGGGGACAGGGGCCACAGATACGCAGTATTTT. Translation gives CASSLGTGATDTQYF. This chain links TRBV5-1 with TRBJ2-3; 9 positions match TRBD1. With V trimmed by 0 bases and J by 2 bases, 1 base remained unmatched. The CDR3 loop spans 15 amino acids. The germline CDR1 and CDR2 sequences are SGHRS and YFSETQ.

The J gene is TRBJ2-3, the V gene TRBV4-2, with D possibly TRBD2 on 7 matching bases. There are 18 residues in the CDR3. Germline CDR1 reads LGHNA; CDR2 reads YNFKEQ. V dropped 2 bases and J dropped 2 bases, with 20 bases sitting between them. CDR3: CASSQKGGGGGFTDTQYF. The CDR3 bases are TGTGCCAGCAGCCAAAAAGGCGGAGGGGGGGGATTCACAGATACGCAGTATTTT.

The chain has TRBV3-1 and TRBJ1-1; D not certain. The CDR3 spans 14 residues. V shed 2 bases and J shed 4 bases, with 11 bases lying between them. Germline CDR1 is LGHDT and CDR2 is YNNKEL (reference sequence). CDR3 sequence: CASSQQRVATEAFF. The CDR3 DNA follows: TGTGCCAGCAGCCAACAAAGGGTTGCCACTGAAGCTTTCTTT. Full variable domain (missing parts from reference TRBV3-1 and TRBJ1-1): DTAVSQTPKYLVTQMGNDKSIKCEQNLGHDTMYWYKQDSKKFLKIMFSYNNKELIINETVPNRFSPKSPDKAHLNLHINSLELGDSAVYFCASSQQRVATEAFFGQGTRLTVV.

This chain joins TRBV27 and TRBJ2-2, with unresolved D. The germline V gene has CDR1 MNHEY and CDR2 SMNVEV (reference sequence). Trimming took 0 bases from V and 7 from J, leaving 6 bases between them. This CDR3 spans 13 amino acids. CDR3 sequence: CASSLSKNGELFF. The CDR3 DNA reads TGTGCCAGCAGTTTATCGAAGAACGGGGAGCTGTTTTTT.

This chain uses TRBV7-9 with TRBJ1-1; TRBD1 agrees at 12 bases. This CDR3 contains 18 residues. The V gene end was trimmed by 8 bases and the J gene end by 4 bases; junction bases not matched to a gene: 17. Germline loops: CDR1 SEHNR, CDR2 FQNEAQ (reference sequence). The CDR3, as DNA: TGTGCCAGCCTCGAAGACGGGACAGGGGGCATAGCGGCCACTGAAGCTTTCTTT. Encoded protein: CASLEDGTGGIAATEAFF.

This clonotype has only a few counts. The rearrangement joins TRBV20-1 to TRBJ2-5, with 12 nucleotides matching TRBD1. The DNA end is a closer match to TRBJ2-1, so the J assignment may be wrong. The CDR3 length is 15 residues. Germline assignment: CDR1 DFQATT and CDR2 SNEGSKA (reference sequence). The CDR3 DNA is TGCAGTGCCGAAGCCAGGGACAGGGGGCGTGATGAGCAGTTCTTC. It codes for CSAEARDRGRDEQFF.

This clonotype was recorded at least ten times. The genes are TRBV5-1 and TRBJ2-5; a possible D gene is TRBD2 (7 bases). The V end lost 5 bases, the J end lost 5 bases, and 10 bases lay between the germline ends. CDR3 length equals 12 residues. Germline loops: CDR1 SGHRS, CDR2 YFSETQ. CDR3 residues: CASSRGAETQYF. The CDR3, as DNA: TGCGCCAGCAGTCGGGGGGCGGAGACCCAGTACTTC.